The clone carrying this T cell receptor beta chain was seen ten or more times. Its antigen is not known. The sample is drawn from a study of spatial heterogeneity in lung cancer. Germline CDR1 and CDR2: DFQATT and SNEGSKA (reference sequence). V was cut by 5 bases and J by 0 bases, with 12 bases left in between. CDR3 length: 14 residues. Study findings and constraints: How many expanded intratumoral alpha and beta TCRs were present tracked the tumor mutation count, which was a count of nonsynonymous mutations. The counts of expanded TCRs, ubiquitous and regional, tracked ubiquitous and regional nonsynonymous mutations, respectively.

TCRdb independently ran MiXCR on the 5' RACE reads; one entry per CDR3 protein. The sample contains about 22,000 distinct CDR3 sequences, under 10% of which appear only once. Time point described: sample taken at primary tumor resection. The donor group consisted of under 90 patients who had untreated, early-stage non-small cell lung cancer. The sequenced material consisted of unsorted whole RNA from tumor, nontumor lung or frozen PBMC. The sequence was collected from a male donor with early-stage non-small cell lung cancer. The sample consisted of lung tumor tissue, taken at surgery. The chain links TRBV20-1 to TRBJ2-3, with D tentatively TRBD2 (6 bases). The CDR3 reads CSASLGTSTDTQYF. The DNA of the CDR3 is TGCAGTGCTTCGTTGGGGACTAGCACAGATACGCAGTATTTT.